A single T cell receptor (beta chain) is shown here with its context. Its antigen is unidentified. The data originate from a study of siplizumab effects on memory and regulatory T cells. Overall study results and limits: The mapping of alloreactive clones to unstimulated subsets covered only a minor fraction of them. Naive T cells looked more diverse than memory cells, and they looked like major contributors to the alloresponse.

Per-sample assaying covered 95,000 to 100,000 TCR templates. Measured with immunoSEQ multiplex PCR; TCRdb has only the in-frame clones, and not every one. Here the sample spans about 50,000 clones, more than 75% being singletons. Material: naive CD8+ T cells sorted from blood. This TCR came from a human donor in good health.

The CDR3 spells CASSLAGGPEQYF. Here the CDR3 DNA reads TGCGCCAGCAGCTTGGCCGGAGGTCCGGAGCAGTACTTC. The rearrangement links TRBV5-1 to TRBJ2-7, with D tentatively TRBD2 (5 bases). V was clipped by 0 bases and J by 7 bases, with 11 bases between them. Germline CDR1 and CDR2: SGHRS and YFSETQ. The CDR3 has 13 amino acids.